The 24 T cell receptor beta chains reported below all come from one sample, sequenced in a study of beta chain features in type 1 diabetes. Since all of the isolated RNA was reverse transcribed, expressed TCRB transcripts were what got sequenced. Assay used: immunoSEQ multiplex PCR; TCRdb lists only in-frame clones, some missing. The sample holds under 900,000 clones, about a sixth seen once. Sequencing was done on a sample of naive CD4+ T cells from blood. These TCRs come from a woman aged 18-29 years in good health.

The V and J genes are TRBV4-2 and TRBJ2-7, with TRBD2 identical over 11 bases. The CDR3 is made up of 15 amino acids. V trimming: 5 bases; J trimming: 3 bases; junction bases outside the gene matches: 6. Germline lookup yields CDR1 LGHNA and CDR2 YNFKEQ. CDR3 DNA sequence: TGTGCCAGCAGCTTAGGGACTAGCGGCGGCTACGAGCAGTACTTC. Amino acids: CASSLGTSGGYEQYF.

CDR3 protein: CASSIFGTGTYEQYF. CDR3 in DNA: TGTGCCAGTAGTATATTCGGGACAGGGACCTACGAGCAGTACTTC. V gene TRBV19 combines with J gene TRBJ2-7, with 9 bases fitting TRBD1. The CDR3 runs to 15 residues. J gave up 2 bases and V 2 bases, and 4 bases lay outside the gene matches. Germline lookup yields CDR1 LNHDA and CDR2 SQIVND (reference sequence).

This clone showed up just a few times. The chain employs TRBV27 and TRBJ1-4; no firm D call. Germline V gene sequence: CDR1 MNHEY, CDR2 SMNVEV (reference sequence). Trimming shortened V by 4 bases and J by 0 bases, and 9 bases separated the two germline ends. This CDR3 has 15 residues. The CDR3 DNA is TGTGCCAGCAGTTCGCTCGGCGCAACTAATGAAAAACTGTTTTTT. Translated: CASSSLGATNEKLFF.

V and J are TRBV5-8 and TRBJ2-5; D may be TRBD1 (6 bases). This CDR3 is built from 16 residues. Germline V gene data show CDR1 as SGHTS and CDR2 as YDEGEE. Trimming pared 5 bases from V and 0 bases from J, leaving 17 bases between. CDR3 coding DNA: TGTGCCAGCAGTTCCGGACAGCTTGGGAACCAAGAGACCCAGTACTTC. As protein: CASSSGQLGNQETQYF. Full variable domain (remainder filled in from reference TRBV5-8 and TRBJ2-5): EAGVTQSPTHLIKTRGQQATLRCSPISGHTSVYWYQQALGLGLQFLLWYDEGEERNRGNFPPRFSGRQFPNYSSELNVNALELEDSALYLCASSSGQLGNQETQYFGPGTRLLVL.

This clone was observed a handful of times. This chain uses TRBV5-1 with TRBJ2-4; possibly TRBD2 for D (5 bases). Germline assignment: CDR1 SGHRS and CDR2 YFSETQ. The CDR3 extends over 13 amino acids. Trimming took 0 bases from V and 6 from J, leaving 7 bases between them. Written as DNA, the CDR3 is TGCGCCAGCAGCTTGGGACGGGGAAACATTCAGTACTTC. Translated: CASSLGRGNIQYF.

This clone was observed a few times. This sequence joins TRBV5-6 and TRBJ2-3; D possibly corresponds to TRBD1 (6 bases). Germline CDR1 and CDR2: SGHDT and YYEEEE. The CDR3 extends over 18 amino acids. V lost 2 bases and J lost 0, with 19 bases in between. The DNA for the CDR3 is TGTGCCAGCAGCTTCCTCGCAGGGGCACAACCTAGCACAGATACGCAGTATTTT. It codes for CASSFLAGAQPSTDTQYF.

This clone has more than one count but fewer than ten. In the same sample, other DNA sequences code for this CDR3. This chain joins TRBV29-1 and TRBJ2-3; no reliable D call. In germline, CDR1 is SQVTM, CDR2 ANQGSEA. V was clipped by 6 bases and J by 3 bases, with 4 bases between them. CDR3 length: 10 amino acids. The DNA for the CDR3 is TGCAGCGTGAGGACAGATACGCAGTATTTT. It is translated as CSVRTDTQYF.

A few counts support this clone. The rearrangement uses TRBV7-9 and TRBJ2-2; perhaps TRBD2 as D (6 bases). From germline, CDR1 is SEHNR and CDR2 FQNEAQ (reference sequence). This CDR3 has 16 residues. Trimming removed 5 bases from V and 0 bases from J, with 13 bases in between. CDR3 residues: CASSVGGSANTGELFF. The DNA of the CDR3 is TGTGCCAGCAGCGTGGGAGGTAGTGCGAACACCGGGGAGCTGTTTTTT.

This rearrangement joins TRBV20-1 to TRBJ1-4; D gene ambiguous. This CDR3 is 11 amino acids long. Germline assignment: CDR1 DFQATT and CDR2 SNEGSKA (reference sequence). The V gene lost 8 bases and the J gene lost 7 bases, with 11 bases spanning the gap. DNA of the CDR3: TGCAGTCCTGGCGGCGGTGAAAAACTGTTTTTT. Translated, it gives CSPGGGEKLFF.

V gene TRBV28 combines with J gene TRBJ2-7; possibly TRBD1 for D (5 bases). V lost 2 bases and J 3 bases, leaving 11 bases between the germline ends. Per the germline V gene, CDR1 is MDHEN and CDR2 is SYDVKM. The CDR3 runs 14 residues. The CDR3 DNA reads as TGTGCCAGCAGTTTAGGCCACCAGGGCTACGAGCAGTACTTC. This gives the protein CASSLGHQGYEQYF.

This clone occurred a few times. This chain links TRBV28 with TRBJ2-5; TRBD2 agrees at 10 bases. This CDR3 has 18 amino acids. Germline CDR1 MDHEN, CDR2 SYDVKM. Germline trimming cut 6 bases from V and 7 bases from J; bases unmatched to any gene: 20. CDR3 amino acids: CASSPAGASGSRQVTQYF. The CDR3, as DNA: TGTGCCAGCAGCCCCGCGGGGGCTAGCGGGAGTCGGCAGGTGACCCAGTACTTC.

This clone has only a few counts. The chain combines TRBV4-2 with TRBJ1-2; D might be TRBD1 (6 bases). CDR3 length: 15 amino acids. Germline CDR1 reads LGHNA; CDR2 reads YNFKEQ. V was shortened by 0 bases and J by 2 bases, with 10 bases between the two germline ends. The CDR3 DNA reads as TGTGCCAGCAGCCAAGAGGACAGCGGGAACTATGGCTACACCTTC. This gives the protein CASSQEDSGNYGYTF.

This clone came up a few times. V usage is TRBV6-5 and J usage is TRBJ2-2, with 9 bases that match TRBD1. The CDR3 sequence is 15 residues long. Germline trimming cut 2 bases from V and 3 bases from J; bases unmatched to any gene: 1. CDR1 and CDR2 (germline): MNHEY, SVGAGI. Here the CDR3 DNA reads TGTGCCAGCAGTTACGGGGACAGGGACACCGGGGAGCTGTTTTTT. The encoded protein is CASSYGDRDTGELFF.

A few counts support this clone. The chain has TRBV7-9 and TRBJ2-3, with D unresolved. The germline CDR1 and CDR2 sequences are SEHNR and FQNEAQ (reference sequence). Trimming stripped 4 bases from V and 7 bases from J, with 6 bases between. This CDR3 is built from 11 residues. CDR3 DNA: TGTGCCAGCAGCTGGGTTAATACGCAGTATTTT. Its protein is CASSWVNTQYF.

This clone was seen a handful of times. The chain recombines TRBV5-6 with TRBJ2-6; D gene ambiguous. V lost 4 bases to trimming and J lost 2 bases, with 7 bases between them. The CDR3 loop spans 14 amino acids. Germline V gives CDR1 SGHDT, CDR2 YYEEEE. CDR3 bases: TGTGCCAGCAGCCCCGTGCCTGGGGCCAACGTCCTGACTTTC. The encoded protein is CASSPVPGANVLTF.

The chain combines TRBV30 with TRBJ1-1; D uncertain. Between the trimmed V and J ends, which lost 2 bases and 3 bases, there was a span of 10 bases. Germline CDR1 and CDR2: GTSNPN and SVGIG (reference sequence). The CDR3 has 13 amino acids. CDR3 coding DNA: TGTGCCTGGAGTTCGTGGGAGGACACTGAAGCTTTCTTT. Protein sequence: CAWSSWEDTEAFF.

On this clone itself: One end of the junction varies from germline; a read error may be responsible. The J gene is TRBJ2-2, the V gene TRBV27, with 10 bases matching TRBD2. The CDR3 spans 17 residues. Germline V gene sequence: CDR1 MNHEY, CDR2 SMNVEV (reference sequence). CDR3: CASSPAGTSANTGELFF. CDR3 nucleotides: TGTGCCAGCAGTCCCGCCGGGACTAGCGCGAACACCGGAGAGCTGTTTTTT.

This clone came up a few times. The chain uses TRBV5-1 and TRBJ1-2; 10 bases are shared with TRBD1. After removal of 7 bases from V and 4 bases from J, the junction contained 10 bases not matched to a gene. The length of the CDR3 is 15 residues. Per germline, CDR1 SGHRS and CDR2 YFSETQ. DNA of the CDR3: TGCGCCAGCCGCGGGACAGGGGAGATCTCCTATGGCTACACCTTC. Protein sequence: CASRGTGEISYGYTF.

This chain joins TRBV19 and TRBJ2-3, with D possibly being TRBD1 (5 bases). V lost 0 bases, J lost 0 bases, and 10 bases lay in between. Germline lookup yields CDR1 LNHDA and CDR2 SQIVND (reference sequence). CDR3 length equals 16 residues. Written as DNA, the CDR3 is TGTGCCAGTAGTATAGATCTAGGGGCCAGCACAGATACGCAGTATTTT. This translates into CASSIDLGASTDTQYF.

This sequence joins TRBV7-9 and TRBJ2-2; D is uncertain. The germline CDR1 and CDR2 sequences are SEHNR and FQNEAQ (reference sequence). V lost 6 bases and J lost 2, with 4 bases in between. This CDR3 is 12 amino acids long. CDR3 amino acids: CASRVNTGELFF. In nucleotides, the CDR3 is TGTGCCAGCAGGGTAAACACCGGGGAGCTGTTTTTT.

The chain combines TRBV18 with TRBJ2-2; no firm D call. The CDR3 spans 14 residues. Trimming stripped 6 bases from V and 2 bases from J, with 10 bases between. Germline CDR1 reads KGHSH; CDR2 reads LQKENI. CDR3 bases: TGTGCCAGCTCTTGGACGGGCAACACCGGGGAGCTGTTTTTT. Translated: CASSWTGNTGELFF.

The J gene is TRBJ1-1, the V gene TRBV15; 8 nucleotides agree with TRBD1. After removal of 0 bases from V and 5 bases from J, the junction contained 5 bases not matched to a gene. This CDR3 contains 15 residues. Germline-derived CDR1 and CDR2 are LNHNV and YYDKDF (reference sequence). CDR3 loop: CATSRDRQGLTEAFF. DNA for the CDR3: TGTGCCACCAGCAGAGATCGACAGGGGTTGACTGAAGCTTTCTTT.

V and J are TRBV5-6 and TRBJ2-2; 8 bases fit TRBD2. J gave up 3 bases and V 4 bases, and 14 bases lay outside the gene matches. The CDR3 runs 18 residues. Per germline, CDR1 SGHDT and CDR2 YYEEEE. This CDR3 is CASSLGGREGLYTGELFF. The CDR3 nucleotides are TGTGCCAGCAGCCTCGGAGGTCGGGAGGGCTTGTACACCGGGGAGCTGTTTTTT. The full variable domain, with the rest looked up from reference TRBV5-6 and TRBJ2-2, is DAGVTQSPTHLIKTRGQQVTLRCSPKSGHDTVSWYQQALGQGPQFIFQYYEEEERQRGNFPDRFSGHQFPNYSSELNVNALLLGDSALYLCASSLGGREGLYTGELFFGEGSRLTVL.

This sequence joins TRBV28 and TRBJ1-2; D might be TRBD1 (5 bases). CDR3 length equals 13 residues. V was cut by 2 bases and J by 5 bases, with 9 bases left in between. The germline gives CDR1 MDHEN, CDR2 SYDVKM. DNA for the CDR3: TGTGCCAGCAGTTTACAGGGATGGTATGGCTACACCTTC. Amino acid sequence: CASSLQGWYGYTF.